The source of this TCR beta chain is a study of T cells in Graves' hyperthyroidism and ophthalmopathy. Study-wide background: Peripheral blood was taken when the disease was first diagnosed, before any treatment began.

There were TCR beta CDR3 regions amplified from RNA transcripts. A set of HTBI primers served as the primers for a first-round RT-PCR of the TCR CDR3. MiXCR was run by TCRdb on the multiplex PCR reads, yielding one entry per CDR3 protein. Counted here are around 300,000 distinct CDR3 sequences, around 13% occurring once; the ten biggest clones make up about 22%. General study results and limits: Prediction of ophthalmopathy progression came a median approximately 7 months pre-onset. In the blood, most expanded thyroid clonotypes above 0.001 appeared as well.

The ends were cut back, 3 bases at V and 5 bases at J, with 22 bases in the middle. Germline V gene sequence: CDR1 MGHDK, CDR2 SYGVNS. The CDR3 contains 17 residues. To note about this clonotype: Its specificity is not known.

The chain combines TRBV25-1 with TRBJ2-5, with a possible D match to TRBD1 (6 bases). The sample was blood. This TCR was recovered from a woman aged 25-40 years with Graves' hyperthyroidism. This chain's CDR3 is CASSDPPASLRGETQYF. In DNA, the CDR3 is TGTGCCAGCAGTGACCCCCCCGCCAGCTTAAGGGGGGAGACCCAGTACTTC.